The sequence of this TCR beta chain was determined in a study of blood T cell repertoires in COVID-19. At the level of the study: PBMCs, B-cell-depleted T cells, or T cells were the source of the cDNA or gDNA that made up the material.

The CDR3 spans 17 residues. Trimming took off 5 bases at V and 2 bases at J, with 18 bases between the two ends. Germline CDR1 SGHTA, CDR2 FQGNSA. Clones were sequenced by immunoSEQ multiplex PCR, and TCRdb holds only the in-frame ones, with some missing. The data hold 150,000 to 200,000 clones, with approximately 73% observed a single time. Individuals aged about 18 to 89 years were recruited from about two dozen US areas. Which cohort a participant joined came from the clinical history participants gave. This sequence was found in a woman aged 50 to 65 with acute COVID-19. The sample consisted of PBMCs or T cells enriched from blood (not recorded which). The chain couples TRBV7-2 to TRBJ1-4; D gene ambiguous. Here the CDR3 DNA reads TGTGCCAGCAGCCCGGATCGGGTGGGCGGGACTAATGAAAAACTGTTTTTT. Residues: CASSPDRVGGTNEKLFF.